Shown below are 19 T cell receptor beta chains from a single sample sequenced in a study of CD8+CD57+ T cells in acquired aplastic anemia. TCR beta VDJ and CDR3 profiling used genomic DNA as template. TCRdb passed the reads through MiXCR, listing each CDR3 protein once. The sample lists over 250,000 distinct CDR3 sequences, roughly 53% seen once, with approximately 1.2% in the top ten. All sequencing subjects had displayed CD8+CD57+ cell expansion on flow cytometry. Sequenced material: sorted CD4+, CD8+, or CD8+CD57+ T cells (not recorded which) from PBMCs. The receptor set was obtained from a human donor with aplastic anemia.

The J gene is TRBJ2-3, the V gene TRBV20-1; 9 positions match TRBD2. Germline V gives CDR1 DFQATT, CDR2 SNEGSKA (reference sequence). The V segment lost 2 bases and the J segment 2 bases; nucleotides outside the gene matches: 2. CDR3 length: 14 residues. CDR3 bases: TGCAGTGCTAGAATAGCGGGGGTCACAGATACGCAGTATTTT. This codes for CSARIAGVTDTQYF.

The rearrangement joins TRBV9 to TRBJ2-5; either TRBD1 or TRBD2 may fit D (6 bases each). This CDR3 contains 18 residues. Between the trimmed V and J ends, which lost 4 bases and 1 base, there was a span of 23 bases. The germline V gene encodes CDR1 SGDLS and CDR2 YYNGEE. The CDR3 reads CASSPGTQGWRGQETQYF. DNA for the CDR3: TGTGCCAGCAGCCCCGGGACACAAGGATGGAGGGGCCAAGAGACCCAGTACTTC.

Many counts were recorded for this clonotype. This chain links TRBV12-3 or TRBV12-4 with TRBJ1-2; 7 nucleotides align to TRBD1. This CDR3 is built from 15 residues. Trimming took 3 bases from V and 8 from J; bases not matched to a gene: 12. CDR3 DNA sequence: TGTGCCAGCAGTTTTGGCCGACAGGGACGGGGCGGCTACACCTTC. It is translated as CASSFGRQGRGGYTF.

A note on this clonotype: The junction and the germline gene differ at one end; a read error may be behind it. J is TRBJ1-1 and V is TRBV10-3, with no clear D. CDR3 length: 13 amino acids. Per germline, CDR1 ENHRY and CDR2 SYGVKD. This chain's CDR3 is CAIGESPRGEAFF. CDR3 sequence (DNA): TGTGCCATCGGTGAGTCCCCCCGCGGGGAGGCTTTCTTT.

The rearrangement uses TRBV19 and TRBJ2-3, with D unresolved. Trimming removed 3 bases at V and 3 bases at J, with 10 bases between. Germline CDR1 and CDR2: LNHDA and SQIVND (reference sequence). The CDR3 covers 14 residues. In DNA, the CDR3 is TGTGCCAGTAGTATCGGTCAGACTACAGATACGCAGTATTTT. Translating it yields CASSIGQTTDTQYF.

Details on this clonotype: A read error may account for a junction end that differs from germline. The J gene is TRBJ2-7, the V gene TRBV2; 12 bases match TRBD2. Germline CDR1 reads SNHLY; CDR2 reads FYNNEI. CDR3 length: 15 residues. The DNA of the CDR3 is TGTGCCAGCACCAGGACTAGCGGGGTAGCCTACGAGAAGTACTTC. Its translation is CASTRTSGVAYEKYF.

The table lists this clonotype with many counts. This chain connects TRBV19 to TRBJ1-2; possible D gene TRBD1, 6 bases. Germline lookup yields CDR1 LNHDA and CDR2 SQIVND (reference sequence). This CDR3 has 18 amino acids. V was clipped by 0 bases and J by 4 bases, with 21 bases between them. The CDR3 DNA reads TGTGCCAGTAGTATAGATTTAGGCAGGGGACTAAGCTCCTATGGCTACACCTTC. Its translation: CASSIDLGRGLSSYGYTF.

About this clonotype: A read error may explain this, as a much larger clone is one base away. The chain employs TRBV14 and TRBJ2-1; the match to TRBD2 covers 7 bases. The CDR3 length is 16 residues. V gave up 1 base and J gave up 5 bases; unmatched junction bases: 8. CDR1 is SGHDN, CDR2 FVKESK, per germline. CDR3 residues: CASSQGGGYPHNEQFF. The CDR3 DNA sequence: TGTGCCAGCAGCCAAGGGGGGGGGTACCCCCACAATGAGCAGTTCTTC.

This clonotype was seen at least ten times. The chain is built from TRBV2 and TRBJ1-2, with 7 bases matching TRBD1. CDR1 SNHLY and CDR2 FYNNEI come from the germline V gene. The trim removed 5 bases at V and 2 bases at J, leaving 8 bases unmatched. The CDR3 is 15 amino acids. The CDR3 sequence is CASSPFLTGNYGYTF. The CDR3 nucleotides are TGTGCCAGCAGTCCTTTTTTGACAGGGAACTATGGCTACACCTTC.

The chain recombines TRBV2 with TRBJ1-1, with D possibly matching TRBD1 (5 bases). The V end lost 3 bases, the J end lost 0 bases, and 17 bases lay between the germline ends. CDR3 length: 17 residues. CDR1 is SNHLY, CDR2 FYNNEI, per germline. The CDR3: CASSDSRARGVNTEAFF. The CDR3 bases are TGTGCCAGCAGTGACAGCAGGGCCCGAGGGGTGAACACTGAAGCTTTCTTT.

The chain links TRBV7-3 to TRBJ2-3, with 10 bases lining up with TRBD2. There are 16 residues in the CDR3. V trimming: 3 bases; J trimming: 5 bases; junction bases outside the gene matches: 8. Germline CDR1 is SGHTA and CDR2 is FQGTGA. For the CDR3, the DNA is TGTGCCAGCAGCTTGTCGGCTAGCGGGAGTGTAGATACGCAGTATTTT. Translated, it gives CASSLSASGSVDTQYF. Filled out from reference TRBV7-3 and TRBJ2-3, the complete variable domain reads GAGVSQTPSNKVTEKGKYVELRCDPISGHTALYWYRQSLGQGPEFLIYFQGTGAADDSGLPNDRFFAVRPEGSVSTLKIQRTERGDSAVYLCASSLSASGSVDTQYFGPGTRLTVL.

This chain uses TRBV5-5 with TRBJ2-7; 9 bases match TRBD1. The V gene end was trimmed by 0 bases and the J gene end by 5 bases; junction bases not matched to a gene: 6. Germline lookup yields CDR1 SGHKS and CDR2 YYEKEE (reference sequence). The CDR3 spans 15 residues. The CDR3 spells CASSLGWTGANEQYF. CDR3 nucleotide sequence: TGTGCCAGCAGCTTGGGGTGGACAGGGGCCAACGAGCAGTACTTC. The complete variable domain, with remaining parts taken from reference TRBV5-5 and TRBJ2-7, reads DAGVTQSPTHLIKTRGQQVTLRCSPISGHKSVSWYQQVLGQGPQFIFQYYEKEERGRGNFPDRFSARQFPNYSSELNVNALLLGDSALYLCASSLGWTGANEQYFGPGTRLTVT.

This clonotype was found once. The junction and the germline gene differ at one end; a read error may be behind it. The chain joins TRBV6-6 to TRBJ1-1; 7 positions match TRBD1. The CDR3 totals 12 residues. CDR1 is MNHNY, CDR2 SVGAGI, per germline (reference sequence). CDR3 residues: CAISDRVTEAFF. CDR3 DNA: TGTGCCATCAGTGACAGGGTTACTGAAGCTTTCTTT.

The chain employs TRBV20-1 and TRBJ1-5; D gene uncertain. CDR1 is DFQATT and CDR2 is SNEGSKA in the germline V gene (reference sequence). Trimming took off 0 bases at V and 0 bases at J, with 9 bases between the two ends. The CDR3 runs to 15 residues. In DNA form, the CDR3 reads TGCAGTGCTAGAGAGGAACCTTATAGCAATCAGCCCCAGCATTTT. This codes for CSAREEPYSNQPQHF.

This clonotype has a handful of counts. The gene calls are TRBV7-3 and TRBJ2-3; TRBD2 matches at 14 bases. Trimming cost V 1 base and J 11 bases; bases outside gene matches: 20. The CDR3 spans 20 residues. Per the germline V gene, CDR1 is SGHTA and CDR2 is FQGTGA. The CDR3 reads CASSLKGLAGGGVNYNEQYF. CDR3 sequence (DNA): TGTGCCAGCAGCTTAAAAGGACTAGCGGGAGGAGGGGTGAACTACAATGAGCAGTATTTT.

This clonotype was picked up many times. The V and J genes are TRBV7-9 and TRBJ1-2; perhaps TRBD1 as D (5 bases). Germline V gene lookup returns CDR1 SEHNR and CDR2 FQNEAQ (reference sequence). V was cut by 1 base and J by 3 bases, with 12 bases left in between. The CDR3 spans 15 residues. The CDR3 DNA sequence: TGTGCCAGCAGCTTAGGCGCAGGGATGGACTATGGCTACACCTTC. Amino acids: CASSLGAGMDYGYTF.

This clonotype was found many times. V gene TRBV7-8 combines with J gene TRBJ2-3, with 9 bases identical to TRBD2. V lost 1 base and J lost 3; bases outside the gene matches: 11. This CDR3 region has 18 residues. Germline V gene lookup returns CDR1 SGHVS and CDR2 FQNEAQ. CDR3 amino acids: CASSLGFGGAGGTDTQYF. The CDR3 coding sequence is TGTGCCAGCAGCTTAGGATTTGGCGGAGCGGGAGGTACAGATACGCAGTATTTT.

This chain connects TRBV5-1 to TRBJ2-3; D is undetermined. The V end was cut by 0 bases, the J end by 1 base, with 15 bases between. Looked up from germline, CDR1 is SGHRS and CDR2 is YFSETQ. CDR3 length: 17 amino acids. The CDR3 spells CASSLVLTRPGTDTQYF. CDR3 nucleotide sequence: TGCGCCAGCAGCTTGGTTCTTACTCGTCCCGGCACAGATACGCAGTATTTT.

This sequence joins TRBV7-3 and TRBJ1-1; maybe TRBD1 (5 bases). V was clipped by 4 bases and J by 1 base, with 13 bases between them. The CDR3 is made up of 15 amino acids. Germline loops: CDR1 SGHTA, CDR2 FQGTGA. In DNA, the CDR3 is TGTGCCAGCAGCTCCTCCGGGACGGCGAACACTGAAGCTTTCTTT. Translating it yields CASSSSGTANTEAFF.